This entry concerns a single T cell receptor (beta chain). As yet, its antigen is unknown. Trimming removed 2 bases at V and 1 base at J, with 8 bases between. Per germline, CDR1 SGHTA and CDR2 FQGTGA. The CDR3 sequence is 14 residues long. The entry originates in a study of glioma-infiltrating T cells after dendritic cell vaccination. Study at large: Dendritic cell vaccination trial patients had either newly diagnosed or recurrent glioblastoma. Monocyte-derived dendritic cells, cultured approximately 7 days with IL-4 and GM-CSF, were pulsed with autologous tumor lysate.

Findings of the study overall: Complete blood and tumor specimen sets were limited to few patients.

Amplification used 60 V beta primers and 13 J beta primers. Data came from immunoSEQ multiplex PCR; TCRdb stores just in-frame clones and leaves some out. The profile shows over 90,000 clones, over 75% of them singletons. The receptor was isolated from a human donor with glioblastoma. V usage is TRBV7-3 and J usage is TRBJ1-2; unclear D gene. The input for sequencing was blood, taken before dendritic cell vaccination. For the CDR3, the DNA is TGTGCCAGCAGCTTACACGGGAATAACTATGGCTACACCTTC. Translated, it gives CASSLHGNNYGYTF.